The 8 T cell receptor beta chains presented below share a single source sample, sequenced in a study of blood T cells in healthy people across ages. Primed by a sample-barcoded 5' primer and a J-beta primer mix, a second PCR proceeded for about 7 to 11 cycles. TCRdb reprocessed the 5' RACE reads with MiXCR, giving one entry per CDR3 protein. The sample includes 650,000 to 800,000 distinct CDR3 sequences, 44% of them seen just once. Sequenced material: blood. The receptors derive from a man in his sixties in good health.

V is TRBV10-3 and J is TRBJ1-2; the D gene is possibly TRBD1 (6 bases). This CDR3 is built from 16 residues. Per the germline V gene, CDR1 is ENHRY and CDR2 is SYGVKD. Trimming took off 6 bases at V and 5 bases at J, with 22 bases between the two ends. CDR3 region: CAISENAVQGSYGYTF. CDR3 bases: TGTGCCATCAGCGAGAACGCCGTACAGGGCTCGTATGGCTACACCTTC.

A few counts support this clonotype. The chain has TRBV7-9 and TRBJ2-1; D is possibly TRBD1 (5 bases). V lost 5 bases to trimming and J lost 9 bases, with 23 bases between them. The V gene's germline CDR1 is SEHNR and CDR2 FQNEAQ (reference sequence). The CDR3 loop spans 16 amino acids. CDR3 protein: CASSPWKGAVTTEQFF. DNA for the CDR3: TGTGCCAGCAGCCCGTGGAAAGGGGCGGTCACAACTGAGCAGTTCTTC.

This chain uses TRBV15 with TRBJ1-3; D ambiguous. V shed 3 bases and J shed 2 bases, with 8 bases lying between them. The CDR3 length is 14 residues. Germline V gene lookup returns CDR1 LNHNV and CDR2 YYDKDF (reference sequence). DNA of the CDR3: TGTGCCACCAGCAGTGGCGGGACTGGAAACACCATATATTTT. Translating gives CATSSGGTGNTIYF.

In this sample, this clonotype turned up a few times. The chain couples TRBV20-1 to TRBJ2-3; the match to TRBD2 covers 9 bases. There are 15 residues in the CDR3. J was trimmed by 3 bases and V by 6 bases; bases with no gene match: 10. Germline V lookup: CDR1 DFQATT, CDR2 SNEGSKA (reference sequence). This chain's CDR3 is CSARRSGGWTDTQYF. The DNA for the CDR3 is TGCAGTGCCCGCCGAAGCGGGGGGTGGACAGATACGCAGTATTTT.

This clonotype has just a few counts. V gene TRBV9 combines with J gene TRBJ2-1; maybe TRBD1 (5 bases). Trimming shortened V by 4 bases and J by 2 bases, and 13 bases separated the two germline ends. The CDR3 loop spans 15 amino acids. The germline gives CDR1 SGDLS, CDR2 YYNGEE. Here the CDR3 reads CASSNTGTPYNEQFF. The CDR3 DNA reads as TGTGCCAGCAGCAATACAGGTACTCCCTACAATGAGCAGTTCTTC.

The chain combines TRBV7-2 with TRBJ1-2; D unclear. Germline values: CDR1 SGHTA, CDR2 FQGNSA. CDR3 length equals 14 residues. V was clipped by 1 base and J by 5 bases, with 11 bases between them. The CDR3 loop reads CASSLVFVGYGYTF. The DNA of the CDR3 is TGTGCCAGCAGCTTAGTATTTGTAGGGTATGGCTACACCTTC. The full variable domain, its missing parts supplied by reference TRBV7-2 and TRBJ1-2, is GAGVSQSPSNKVTEKGKDVELRCDPISGHTALYWYRQSLGQGLEFLIYFQGNSAPDKSGLPSDRFSAERTGGSVSTLTIQRTQQEDSAVYLCASSLVFVGYGYTFGSGTRLTVV.

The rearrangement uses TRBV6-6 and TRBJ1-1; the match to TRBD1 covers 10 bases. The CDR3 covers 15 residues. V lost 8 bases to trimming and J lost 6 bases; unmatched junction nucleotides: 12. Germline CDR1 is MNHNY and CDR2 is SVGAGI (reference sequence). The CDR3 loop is CASRQGTGVRAEAFF. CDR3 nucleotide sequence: TGTGCCAGCCGTCAGGGGACAGGGGTGCGGGCTGAAGCTTTCTTT.

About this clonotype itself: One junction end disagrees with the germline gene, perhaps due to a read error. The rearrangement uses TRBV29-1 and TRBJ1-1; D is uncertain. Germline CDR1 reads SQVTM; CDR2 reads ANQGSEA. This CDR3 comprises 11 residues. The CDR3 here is CSVDQSTETFF. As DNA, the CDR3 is TGCAGCGTTGATCAAAGCACTGAAACTTTCTTT.